The 18 T cell receptor beta chains given below trace back to one sample, sequenced in a study of T cell repertoires in cytomegalovirus infection. TCRdb recomputed calls from the reads with MiXCR, one row per CDR3 protein. In the table there are about 400,000 distinct CDR3 sequences, around 18% of which are singletons. The sequenced sample consisted of PBMCs. All receptors come from a human donor in good health (CMV status not recorded). Some clones in this sample may be carry-over from other donors' samples.

This clonotype was counted only a few times. This chain connects TRBV28 to TRBJ2-7, with TRBD1 as a possible D gene (5 bases). Trimming cost V 2 bases and J 5 bases, with 19 bases left between them. Looked up from germline, CDR1 is MDHEN and CDR2 is SYDVKM. CDR3 size: 16 residues. The CDR3 sequence is CASSLPFGLPGNEQYF. The DNA of the CDR3 is TGTGCCAGCAGTTTACCCTTCGGCCTCCCAGGGAACGAGCAGTACTTC. Based on the CDR3 plus reference TRBV28 and TRBJ2-7, the full variable domain is DVKVTQSSRYLVKRTGEKVFLECVQDMDHENMFWYRQDPGLGLRLIYFSYDVKMKEKGDIPEGYSVSREKKERFSLILESASTNQTSMYLCASSLPFGLPGNEQYFGPGTRLTVT.

This clonotype has just a few counts. This chain connects TRBV12-3 or TRBV12-4 to TRBJ1-5; no definite D call. This CDR3 contains 15 residues. Trimming stripped 6 bases from V and 0 bases from J, with 12 bases between. Written as DNA, the CDR3 is TGTGCCAGCAGACTCAGCTCCTATAGCAATCAGCCCCAGCATTTT. Its translation is CASRLSSYSNQPQHF.

This clonotype was counted ten times or more. This chain links TRBV7-2 with TRBJ1-1; D unclear. CDR3 length: 13 residues. V was shortened by 5 bases and J by 2 bases, with 9 bases between the two germline ends. Germline CDR1 reads SGHTA; CDR2 reads FQGNSA. As DNA, the CDR3 is TGTGCCAGCAGCCCCTACACCAACACTGAAGCTTTCTTT. Translating gives CASSPYTNTEAFF.

This clonotype was seen at least ten times. The chain joins TRBV7-2 to TRBJ2-5; the D is unclear. Germline CDR1 and CDR2: SGHTA and FQGNSA. The CDR3 has 13 amino acids. Trimming cost V 4 bases and J 2 bases, with 8 bases left between them. CDR3 in DNA: TGTGCCAGCAGCTCTCAGGAACAAGAGACCCAGTACTTC. Protein sequence: CASSSQEQETQYF.

This clonotype has at least ten counts. V usage is TRBV7-2 and J usage is TRBJ1-5; D is possibly TRBD1 (5 bases). This CDR3 comprises 14 residues. The germline CDR1 and CDR2 sequences are SGHTA and FQGNSA. The V gene lost 7 bases and the J gene lost 5 bases, with 15 bases spanning the gap. DNA of the CDR3: TGTGCCAGCACCCCGTGGGGCGGTGATCAGCCCCAGCATTTT. Translated: CASTPWGGDQPQHF.

This clonotype has ten or more counts. The chain couples TRBV12-3 or TRBV12-4 to TRBJ1-6, with 9 bases identical to TRBD1. The CDR3 is 21 amino acids. V gave up 5 bases and J gave up 5 bases; unmatched junction bases: 22. CDR3 nucleotides: TGTGCCAGCAGTCTACAACTATCCCGGGACAGGGACTTTGGAGATAATTCACCCCTCCACTTT. It specifies CASSLQLSRDRDFGDNSPLHF.

The CDR3 DNA reads as TGTGCCAGCAGTGTGGAGGGGAGGACTGAAGCTTTCTTT. It encodes CASSVEGRTEAFF. The chain combines TRBV2 with TRBJ1-1; TRBD1 might be the D (5 bases). Germline assignment: CDR1 SNHLY and CDR2 FYNNEI. Trimming took 4 bases from V and 5 from J, leaving 11 bases between them. The length of the CDR3 is 13 residues.

This clonotype has a count of ten or more. The J gene is TRBJ1-1, the V gene TRBV28; TRBD1 matches 8 bases. The J segment lost 4 bases and the V segment lost 4 bases, leaving 11 bases of the junction unmatched. The CDR3 totals 16 residues. The germline V gene encodes CDR1 MDHEN and CDR2 SYDVKM. CDR3 protein: CASSSNEWTGRTEAFF. CDR3 bases: TGTGCCAGCAGTTCAAATGAATGGACAGGGCGCACTGAAGCTTTCTTT. Combining the CDR3 with reference TRBV28 and TRBJ1-1 gives the whole variable domain DVKVTQSSRYLVKRTGEKVFLECVQDMDHENMFWYRQDPGLGLRLIYFSYDVKMKEKGDIPEGYSVSREKKERFSLILESASTNQTSMYLCASSSNEWTGRTEAFFGQGTRLTVV.

The CDR3 sequence: CASSSSRGTEAFF. The CDR3 bases are TGTGCCAGCAGTTCCTCGAGGGGCACTGAAGCTTTCTTT. The chain combines TRBV6-1 with TRBJ1-1; possibly TRBD1 for D (5 bases). V lost 5 bases to trimming and J lost 4 bases, with 11 bases between them. Germline V gene sequence: CDR1 MNHNS, CDR2 SASEGT. This CDR3 contains 13 residues.

V and J are TRBV6-2 or TRBV6-3 and TRBJ1-5; a weak D match, TRBD1 (5 bases). The CDR3 extends over 14 amino acids. CDR1 is MNHEY and CDR2 is SVGEGT in the germline V gene. V lost 2 bases, J lost 5 bases, and 10 bases lay in between. CDR3 coding DNA: TGTGCCAGCAGTTACCTGACAGAGGATCAGCCCCAGCATTTT. Amino acids: CASSYLTEDQPQHF.

A few counts support this clonotype. J is TRBJ2-1 and V is TRBV6-2 or TRBV6-3, with D maybe TRBD1 (5 bases). V dropped 4 bases and J dropped 3 bases, with 16 bases sitting between them. This CDR3 has 16 residues. CDR1 is MNHEY, CDR2 SVGEGT, per germline. The CDR3 loop is CASSSRQGNLYNEQFF. Here the CDR3 DNA reads TGTGCCAGCAGTTCCCGGCAGGGAAATCTCTACAATGAGCAGTTCTTC.

The V gene is TRBV6-6, the J gene TRBJ1-4; D possibly corresponds to TRBD1 (5 bases). V lost 7 bases, J lost 0 bases, and 18 bases lay in between. CDR3 length: 17 amino acids. Germline lookup yields CDR1 MNHNY and CDR2 SVGAGI (reference sequence). The CDR3 DNA sequence: TGTGCCAGCACCCGTGTTTCTCGACAGCCAACTAATGAAAAACTGTTTTTT. This translates into CASTRVSRQPTNEKLFF.

This clonotype was counted between two and nine times. The chain uses TRBV5-1 and TRBJ1-6, with D possibly being TRBD1 (6 bases). Trimming pared 5 bases from V and 7 bases from J, leaving 13 bases between. Germline V lookup: CDR1 SGHRS, CDR2 YFSETQ. The CDR3 length is 14 residues. The CDR3 loop is CASRPTGSNSPLHF. The CDR3 DNA is TGCGCCAGCAGACCAACAGGGTCCAATTCACCCCTCCACTTT.

This clonotype was detected a few times. V and J are TRBV12-3 or TRBV12-4 and TRBJ2-5; D is perhaps TRBD2 (5 bases). Trimming shortened V by 8 bases and J by 1 base, and 11 bases separated the two germline ends. CDR3 size: 13 residues. The CDR3 DNA reads as TGTGCCAGCGCGAGGGTCTCCCAAGAGACCCAGTACTTC. Translating gives CASARVSQETQYF.

This clonotype has at least ten counts. The chain carries TRBV7-8 and TRBJ2-5, with D possibly TRBD2 on 6 matching bases. With 7 bases removed from V and 3 bases from J, the gap between germline ends came to 18 bases. This CDR3 contains 15 residues. The germline V gene has CDR1 SGHVS and CDR2 FQNEAQ. CDR3 amino acids: CASTVAGGAEETQYF. CDR3 in DNA: TGTGCCAGCACGGTAGCCGGGGGTGCGGAAGAGACCCAGTACTTC.

This clonotype was detected many times. The rearrangement joins TRBV7-8 to TRBJ2-3; 8 bases are a match to TRBD2. The V gene end was trimmed by 2 bases and the J gene end by 0 bases; junction bases not matched to a gene: 7. Germline V gives CDR1 SGHVS, CDR2 FQNEAQ. The CDR3 is 17 amino acids. CDR3 amino acids: CASSLTSGGPSTDTQYF. The CDR3 coding sequence is TGTGCCAGCAGCTTAACGAGCGGGGGCCCTAGCACAGATACGCAGTATTTT.

A word on this clonotype: A much more abundant neighbour one base away suggests this may be a read error. This CDR3 is missing its conserved last phenylalanine or tryptophan, likely due to a read error. The chain joins TRBV7-2 to TRBJ2-7, with 9 bases fitting TRBD2. CDR3 length: 15 amino acids. The germline V gene has CDR1 SGHTA and CDR2 FQGNSA. Trimming took 5 bases from V and 6 from J; bases not matched to a gene: 11. In DNA, the CDR3 is TGTGCCAGCAGCCCTGAGGCGGGGGGGCCCCTCGAGCAGTACCTC. It translates to CASSPEAGGPLEQYL.

This clonotype has ten or more counts. The chain links TRBV7-2 to TRBJ2-1, with D uncertain. The CDR3 length is 12 residues. The germline V and J ends were trimmed by 5 bases and 6 bases, with 8 bases remaining between them. Germline V gene data show CDR1 as SGHTA and CDR2 as FQGNSA. The CDR3 is CASSTPGNEQFF. The CDR3 coding sequence is TGTGCCAGCAGCACCCCCGGCAATGAGCAGTTCTTC.